A single sample is the source of the 15 T cell receptor beta chains below, sequenced in a study of human T cells and chemical hapten exposure. The time point is: pre-sensitization, week 0. Described treatment: therapeutic diphenylcyclopropenone sensitization with weekly scalp DPC. MiXCR, applied by TCRdb to the RACE reads, yields one record per CDR3 protein. The sample has around 100,000 distinct CDR3 sequences, about a tenth seen once. The source was whole blood, collected in connection with sensitization to the hapten diphenylcyclopropenone (DPC). These receptors came from a woman aged 55-75 years with alopecia areata. Some clones in this sample may be carry-over from other donors' samples.

This sequence joins TRBV2 and TRBJ2-5; TRBD1 agrees at 7 bases. J lost 5 bases, V lost 4 bases, and 10 bases had no gene match. CDR3 length: 15 amino acids. Germline values: CDR1 SNHLY, CDR2 FYNNEI. The CDR3, as DNA: TGTGCCAGCAGTGTGGGACAGTTGGGAGCGGAGACCCAGTACTTC. Protein product: CASSVGQLGAETQYF.

This clonotype was counted a single time. The chain employs TRBV5-4 and TRBJ2-7; 7 nucleotides match TRBD2. This CDR3 contains 14 residues. With V trimmed by 6 bases and J by 4 bases, 10 bases remained unmatched. Per the germline V gene, CDR1 is SGHNT and CDR2 is YYREEE (reference sequence). CDR3 in amino acids: CASNLRTSPYEQYF. The CDR3 DNA is TGTGCCAGCAATCTGCGGACTAGTCCATACGAGCAGTACTTC.

CDR3 sequence reads: CSVGVKGVGYTF. CDR3 nucleotide sequence: TGCAGCGTTGGGGTGAAGGGAGTTGGCTACACCTTC. The chain has TRBV29-1 and TRBJ1-2; D gene uncertain. The germline V gene has CDR1 SQVTM and CDR2 ANQGSEA. The CDR3 covers 12 residues. V lost 4 bases to trimming and J lost 7 bases, with 13 bases between them.

This clonotype came up many times. The V and J genes are TRBV20-1 and TRBJ1-6, with 8 bases fitting TRBD1. Germline V gene sequence: CDR1 DFQATT, CDR2 SNEGSKA (reference sequence). Trimming at V came to 3 bases and at J to 9 bases, leaving 7 bases not matched to a gene. The length of the CDR3 is 14 residues. The DNA for the CDR3 is TGCAGTGCTAGTCAGGGGGCGCTTACTTCACCCCTCCACTTT. It specifies CSASQGALTSPLHF.

This clonotype came up a few times. J is TRBJ2-5 and V is TRBV12-3 or TRBV12-4; TRBD2 might be the D (5 bases). The CDR3 is 13 residues long. Trimming removed 3 bases at V and 9 bases at J, with 14 bases between. As DNA, the CDR3 is TGTGCCAGCAGTTTTTATCTTGCGGAGGCCCAGTACTTC. It translates to CASSFYLAEAQYF.

Turning to this clonotype: Germline is not matched at one junction end, which may reflect a read error. The V call is TRBV7-3, the J call TRBJ1-4; possibly TRBD1 for D (6 bases). This CDR3 comprises 13 residues. Germline CDR1 reads SGHTA; CDR2 reads FQGTGA. CDR3 nucleotides: TGTGTCAGCAGCCAGGGGAATAATGAAAAACTGTTTTTT. Translation gives CVSSQGNNEKLFF.

This clonotype has more than one count but fewer than ten. This rearrangement joins TRBV20-1 to TRBJ2-3; D unclear. The CDR3 extends over 15 amino acids. CDR1 is DFQATT, CDR2 SNEGSKA, per germline (reference sequence). Trimming pared 0 bases from V and 5 bases from J, leaving 15 bases between. CDR3 DNA sequence: TGCAGTGCTAGAGATATACGGAATCTCAAAGATACGCAGTATTTT. Its protein product is CSARDIRNLKDTQYF.

This clonotype came up a few times. This chain links TRBV6-1 with TRBJ2-7; no clear D. The germline V and J ends were trimmed by 4 bases and 5 bases, with 18 bases remaining between them. Germline V lookup: CDR1 MNHNS, CDR2 SASEGT. The length of the CDR3 is 15 residues. CDR3 sequence: CASSARSTVDHEQYF. CDR3 bases: TGTGCCAGCAGTGCGAGGTCGACCGTTGACCACGAGCAGTACTTC.

The sample holds many counts of this clonotype. This chain connects TRBV10-3 to TRBJ1-1; 7 bases match TRBD1. From germline, CDR1 is ENHRY and CDR2 SYGVKD. The CDR3 spans 15 residues. The V gene end was trimmed by 6 bases and the J gene end by 3 bases; junction bases not matched to a gene: 10. The CDR3 loop is CAISARGGEDTEAFF. The CDR3, as DNA: TGTGCCATCAGCGCCAGGGGGGGGGAAGACACTGAAGCTTTCTTT.

This clonotype has only a few counts. This chain connects TRBV30 to TRBJ2-7; D unclear. The germline gives CDR1 GTSNPN, CDR2 SVGIG (reference sequence). V lost 4 bases to trimming and J lost 0 bases, with 13 bases between them. This CDR3 spans 14 amino acids. DNA for the CDR3: TGTGCCTGGATCCAAGCAGGTGCCTCCTACGAGCAGTACTTC. Protein sequence: CAWIQAGASYEQYF.

This rearrangement joins TRBV12-3 or TRBV12-4 to TRBJ2-3; the match to TRBD2 covers 7 bases. V lost 7 bases, J lost 2 bases, and 9 bases stayed unmatched. The length of the CDR3 is 15 residues. The CDR3 sequence: CASNTRRGITDTQYF. The CDR3 DNA reads TGTGCCAGCAATACCCGGCGGGGGATCACAGATACGCAGTATTTT.

This clonotype has only a few counts. V usage is TRBV18 and J usage is TRBJ2-3; TRBD2 matches 10 bases. Germline V gives CDR1 KGHSH, CDR2 LQKENI. The V gene end was trimmed by 2 bases and the J gene end by 6 bases; junction bases not matched to a gene: 14. CDR3 length: 18 residues. CDR3 residues: CASSPYDRLAGAIDTQYF. The DNA for the CDR3 is TGTGCCAGCTCACCATACGACCGGCTAGCGGGGGCCATTGATACGCAGTATTTT.

This clonotype was observed a handful of times. CDR3 residues: CASSWLSISDAGELFF. The CDR3 DNA is TGTGCCAGCAGCTGGTTGAGCATATCTGACGCCGGGGAGCTGTTTTTT. The rearrangement links TRBV7-2 to TRBJ2-2; D gene uncertain. The CDR3 length is 16 residues. Trimming took 4 bases from V and 6 from J, leaving 18 bases between them. CDR1 is SGHTA, CDR2 FQGNSA, per germline.

This clonotype has more than one count but fewer than ten. This chain connects TRBV20-1 to TRBJ2-1, with D perhaps TRBD2 (6 bases). The CDR3 covers 15 residues. Trimming removed 6 bases from V and 0 bases from J, with 15 bases in between. CDR1 is DFQATT and CDR2 is SNEGSKA in the germline V gene (reference sequence). CDR3: CSARTRGSSYNEQFF. CDR3 DNA: TGCAGTGCCCGCACCCGGGGGAGCTCCTACAATGAGCAGTTCTTC.

This clonotype was seen ten or more times. The chain employs TRBV12-3 or TRBV12-4 and TRBJ1-1; tentative D call: TRBD1 (6 bases). The CDR3 runs to 14 residues. The germline V and J ends were trimmed by 6 bases and 1 base, with 12 bases remaining between them. In DNA form, the CDR3 reads TGTGCCAGCAGCTTAAACAGGGCGAACACTGAAGCTTTCTTT. Translation gives CASSLNRANTEAFF.